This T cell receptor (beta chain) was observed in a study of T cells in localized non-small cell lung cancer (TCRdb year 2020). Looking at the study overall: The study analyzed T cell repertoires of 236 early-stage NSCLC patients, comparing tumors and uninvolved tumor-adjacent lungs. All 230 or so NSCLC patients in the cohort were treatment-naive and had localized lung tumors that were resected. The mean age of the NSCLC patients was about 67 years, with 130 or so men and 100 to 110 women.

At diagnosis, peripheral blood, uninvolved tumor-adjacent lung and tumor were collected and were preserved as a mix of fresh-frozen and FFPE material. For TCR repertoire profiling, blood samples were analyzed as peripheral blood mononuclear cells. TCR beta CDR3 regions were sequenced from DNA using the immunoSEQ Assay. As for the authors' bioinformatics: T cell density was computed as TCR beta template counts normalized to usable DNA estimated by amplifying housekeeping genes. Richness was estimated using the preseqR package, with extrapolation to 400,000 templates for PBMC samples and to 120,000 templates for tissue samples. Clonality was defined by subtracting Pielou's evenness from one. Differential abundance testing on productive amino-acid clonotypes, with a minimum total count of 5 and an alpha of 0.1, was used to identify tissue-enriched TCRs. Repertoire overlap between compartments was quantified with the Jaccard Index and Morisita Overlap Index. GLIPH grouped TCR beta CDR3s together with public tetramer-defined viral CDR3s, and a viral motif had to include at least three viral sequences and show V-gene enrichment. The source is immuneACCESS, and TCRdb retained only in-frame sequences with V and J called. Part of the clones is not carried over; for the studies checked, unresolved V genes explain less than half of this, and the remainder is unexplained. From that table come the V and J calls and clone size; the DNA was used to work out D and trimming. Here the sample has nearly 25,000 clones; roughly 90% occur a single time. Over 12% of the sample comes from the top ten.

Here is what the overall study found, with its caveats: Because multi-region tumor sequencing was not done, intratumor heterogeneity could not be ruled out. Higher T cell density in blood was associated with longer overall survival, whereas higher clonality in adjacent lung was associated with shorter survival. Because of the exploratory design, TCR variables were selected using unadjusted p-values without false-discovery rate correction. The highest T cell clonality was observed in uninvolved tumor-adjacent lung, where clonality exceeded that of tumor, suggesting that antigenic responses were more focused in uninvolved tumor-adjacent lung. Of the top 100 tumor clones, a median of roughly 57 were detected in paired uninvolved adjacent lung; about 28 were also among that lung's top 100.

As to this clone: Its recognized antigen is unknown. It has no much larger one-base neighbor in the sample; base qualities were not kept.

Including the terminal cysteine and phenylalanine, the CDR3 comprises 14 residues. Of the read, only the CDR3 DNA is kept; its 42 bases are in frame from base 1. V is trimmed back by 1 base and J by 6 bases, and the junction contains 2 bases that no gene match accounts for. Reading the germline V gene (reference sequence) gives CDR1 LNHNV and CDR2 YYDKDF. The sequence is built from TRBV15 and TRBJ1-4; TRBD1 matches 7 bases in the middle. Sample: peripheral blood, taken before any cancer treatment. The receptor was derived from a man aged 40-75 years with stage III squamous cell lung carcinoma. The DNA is TGTGCCACCAGCAGAGCCAGGGGGGATGAAAAACTGTTTTTT. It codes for CATSRARGDEKLFF.